One sample yielded the 14 T cell receptor beta chains listed below, sequenced in a study of blood T cell repertoires in COVID-19. Clones were read by immunoSEQ multiplex PCR, and TCRdb kept only the in-frame ones, dropping some. Of 190,000 or so clones in the sample, more than 70% were seen once. Material for sequencing was peripheral blood. The receptors derive from a man aged 50-60 years with active or convalescent COVID-19.

The chain recombines TRBV9 with TRBJ1-6, with D perhaps TRBD1 (5 bases). V was clipped by 0 bases and J by 9 bases, with 13 bases between them. CDR1 is SGDLS, CDR2 YYNGEE, per germline. The CDR3 totals 15 residues. The CDR3 DNA is TGTGCCAGCAGCGTAGAGGCAGGGATTGTTTCACCCCTCCACTTT. This gives the protein CASSVEAGIVSPLHF.

This chain links TRBV2 with TRBJ1-4, with 10 bases that match TRBD1. The germline V gene has CDR1 SNHLY and CDR2 FYNNEI. This CDR3 has 15 residues. The trim removed 5 bases at V and 2 bases at J, leaving 2 bases unmatched. In DNA form, the CDR3 reads TGTGCCAGCAGTTGGACAGGGGGGACTAATGAAAAACTGTTTTTT. The encoded protein is CASSWTGGTNEKLFF.

In its sample, this clone was seen many times. The chain links TRBV12-5 to TRBJ1-2; 7 bases map to TRBD1. V was clipped by 2 bases and J by 3 bases; unmatched bases: 6. This CDR3 has 15 amino acids. Germline V gene data show CDR1 as LGHNT and CDR2 as FRNRAP. CDR3 bases: TGTGCTAGTGGTTTGATGACAGGGCTATACTATGGCTACACCTTC. This gives the protein CASGLMTGLYYGYTF.

The gene calls are TRBV30 and TRBJ2-5; 10 bases map to TRBD1. Trimming cost V 5 bases and J 4 bases; bases outside gene matches: 7. Germline values: CDR1 GTSNPN, CDR2 SVGIG (reference sequence). The CDR3 loop spans 14 amino acids. The CDR3 is CAWGGQGIRETQYF. The CDR3 DNA reads TGTGCCTGGGGGGGACAGGGGATAAGAGAGACCCAGTACTTC.

This chain connects TRBV6-1 to TRBJ1-2; 7 nucleotides line up with TRBD1. V lost 2 bases to trimming and J lost 5 bases; unmatched junction nucleotides: 11. Per germline, CDR1 MNHNS and CDR2 SASEGT. CDR3 size: 16 residues. CDR3 nucleotide sequence: TGTGCCAGCAGTGAAAGACAGGGAATAGAGGGATATGGCTACACCTTC. Its translation is CASSERQGIEGYGYTF.

This clone was picked up one time. This chain joins TRBV7-9 and TRBJ1-5; D ambiguous. V lost 1 base and J lost 0, with 4 bases in between. The CDR3 totals 14 residues. The germline V gene has CDR1 SEHNR and CDR2 FQNEAQ (reference sequence). The chain's CDR3 is CASSLDNSNQPQHF. The CDR3 DNA reads as TGTGCCAGCAGCTTAGACAATAGCAATCAGCCCCAGCATTTT.

This clone occurred a few times. The chain has TRBV29-1 and TRBJ1-2, with a tentative D call TRBD1 (6 bases). The length of the CDR3 is 14 residues. Germline values: CDR1 SQVTM, CDR2 ANQGSEA. Trimming shortened V by 0 bases and J by 4 bases, and 12 bases separated the two germline ends. CDR3 DNA: TGCAGCGTTGAAGATTCCAGGGGTGTCTATGGCTACACCTTC. Translated, it gives CSVEDSRGVYGYTF.

This chain links TRBV6-5 with TRBJ2-5; 11 nucleotides line up with TRBD2. This CDR3 spans 15 amino acids. V lost 7 bases to trimming and J lost 2 bases; unmatched junction nucleotides: 6. CDR1 is MNHEY and CDR2 is SVGAGI in the germline V gene. CDR3 nucleotides: TGTGCCAGCACCGCGGGACTAGCGGCTCAAGAGACCCAGTACTTC. Amino acid sequence: CASTAGLAAQETQYF.

This chain uses TRBV5-1 with TRBJ2-3; 10 positions match TRBD2. Germline V gene lookup returns CDR1 SGHRS and CDR2 YFSETQ. With 8 bases clipped from V and 2 bases from J, the junction kept 8 bases outside the gene matches. The CDR3 is made up of 15 amino acids. DNA of the CDR3: TGCGCCAGTACGACTAGCGGGTACTTCACAGATACGCAGTATTTT. The encoded protein is CASTTSGYFTDTQYF.

The V call is TRBV4-2, the J call TRBJ2-5; 9 positions match TRBD1. The CDR3 contains 14 residues. The V segment lost 4 bases and the J segment 2 bases; nucleotides outside the gene matches: 2. The germline V gene has CDR1 LGHNA and CDR2 YNFKEQ. The CDR3 DNA follows: TGTGCCAGCAGCCCCGACAGGGGGCAAGAGACCCAGTACTTC. Translating gives CASSPDRGQETQYF.

The chain recombines TRBV7-6 with TRBJ1-3; D perhaps matches TRBD1 (6 bases). This CDR3 contains 15 residues. The V and J ends lost 2 bases and 7 bases respectively, with 15 bases between them. Germline V CDR1 and CDR2: SGHVS, FNYEAQ. As DNA, the CDR3 is TGTGCCAGCAGCTTAAGTACAGGGACATTGAACACCATATATTTT. It encodes CASSLSTGTLNTIYF.

In the case of this clone: This sample includes further DNA sequences coding for the same CDR3. The gene calls are TRBV5-6 and TRBJ2-2; a possible D gene is TRBD2 (5 bases). This CDR3 contains 14 residues. Germline CDR1 is SGHDT and CDR2 is YYEEEE. The V end lost 4 bases, the J end lost 1 base, and 8 bases lay between the germline ends. CDR3 amino acids: CASSRTRNTGELFF. CDR3 DNA: TGTGCCAGCAGCCGAACTAGGAACACCGGGGAGCTGTTTTTT. The full variable domain, its missing parts supplied by reference TRBV5-6 and TRBJ2-2, is DAGVTQSPTHLIKTRGQQVTLRCSPKSGHDTVSWYQQALGQGPQFIFQYYEEEERQRGNFPDRFSGHQFPNYSSELNVNALLLGDSALYLCASSRTRNTGELFFGEGSRLTVL.

The V gene is TRBV6-1, the J gene TRBJ1-5; no firm D call. Germline CDR1 is MNHNS and CDR2 is SASEGT. This CDR3 comprises 15 residues. The V end was cut by 1 base, the J end by 5 bases, with 12 bases between. CDR3 sequence (DNA): TGTGCCAGCAGTGAAGGGAGACCTTTCGATCAGCCCCAGCATTTT. Translated: CASSEGRPFDQPQHF.

V is TRBV19 and J is TRBJ1-4; D gene uncertain. The CDR3 contains 15 residues. V dropped 5 bases and J dropped 0 bases, with 10 bases sitting between them. The germline CDR1 and CDR2 sequences are LNHDA and SQIVND (reference sequence). CDR3 bases: TGTGCCAGTAGTTCCTCAGATACAACTAATGAAAAACTGTTTTTT. This translates into CASSSSDTTNEKLFF.